The 16 T cell receptor beta chains reported below all come from one sample, sequenced in a study of blood T cell repertoires in COVID-19. TCRdb's table, derived via immunoSEQ multiplex PCR, lists solely in-frame clones and lacks some. The top ten clones hold 10% of a sample with some 160,000 clones, approximately 90% of them seen once. Sequenced: peripheral blood. These receptors all come from a woman between 70 and 85 years old with COVID-19, enrolled during active disease.

This clone appeared a single time. The genes are TRBV12-5 and TRBJ1-1; D gene uncertain. V was trimmed by 7 bases and J by 0 bases, leaving 9 bases between them. Germline CDR1 reads LGHNT; CDR2 reads FRNRAP. This CDR3 spans 13 amino acids. CDR3 residues: CASAQFMNTEAFF. The CDR3 coding sequence is TGTGCTAGTGCCCAGTTCATGAACACTGAAGCTTTCTTT.

The rearrangement links TRBV6-5 to TRBJ2-7, with 7 bases aligning to TRBD1. Germline lookup yields CDR1 MNHEY and CDR2 SVGAGI. This CDR3 has 14 residues. Trimming at V came to 5 bases and at J to 4 bases, leaving 8 bases not matched to a gene. The chain's CDR3 is CASSKRDSIYEQYF. In nucleotides, the CDR3 is TGTGCCAGCAGTAAAAGGGACAGTATATACGAGCAGTACTTC.

J is TRBJ1-2 and V is TRBV6-1; 7 nucleotides agree with TRBD1. This CDR3 has 14 amino acids. J was trimmed by 3 bases and V by 2 bases; bases with no gene match: 3. From germline, CDR1 is MNHNS and CDR2 SASEGT. CDR3 DNA: TGTGCCAGCAGTGAACCGACAGGGTACTATGGCTACACCTTC. It codes for CASSEPTGYYGYTF.

This sequence joins TRBV30 and TRBJ1-6; D remains unclear. Germline CDR1 GTSNPN, CDR2 SVGIG (reference sequence). This CDR3 contains 16 residues. V was clipped by 4 bases and J by 7 bases, with 20 bases between them. Written as DNA, the CDR3 is TGTGCCTGGACTGTTCTAAGCGCCCGGCCCAATTCACCCCTCCACTTT. Protein product: CAWTVLSARPNSPLHF.

The chain's CDR3 is CASSGPRGTQYF. The DNA of the CDR3 is TGCGCCAGCAGTGGTCCCCGGGGGACCCAGTACTTC. The V gene is TRBV10-2, the J gene TRBJ2-5; possibly TRBD2 for D (5 bases). CDR3 length: 12 amino acids. V gave up 4 bases and J gave up 7 bases, with 10 bases separating them. Looked up from germline, CDR1 is WSHSY and CDR2 is SAAADI.

V is TRBV6-2 or TRBV6-3 and J is TRBJ1-4, with a weak D call TRBD1 (6 bases). The V gene lost 3 bases and the J gene lost 5 bases, with 10 bases spanning the gap. The CDR3 is made up of 14 amino acids. Germline CDR1 and CDR2: MNHEY and SVGEGT. CDR3 in amino acids: CASSYGQGNEKLFF. The CDR3 nucleotides are TGTGCCAGCAGTTATGGGCAGGGGAATGAAAAACTGTTTTTT.

This chain links TRBV5-1 with TRBJ2-4; 9 bases align to TRBD1. CDR1 and CDR2 (germline): SGHRS, YFSETQ. V shed 4 bases, J shed 7 bases, and the junction held 12 bases outside the gene matches. The CDR3 loop spans 16 amino acids. The CDR3 sequence: CASSLGGQGMGNIQYF. The CDR3 DNA follows: TGCGCCAGCAGCCTAGGAGGACAGGGGATGGGGAACATTCAGTACTTC.

The chain has TRBV4-1 and TRBJ2-3, with TRBD1 as a possible D gene (6 bases). With 4 bases removed from V and 1 base from J, the gap between germline ends came to 12 bases. The CDR3 runs 15 residues. CDR1 and CDR2 from the germline V gene are MGHRA and YSYEKL. The CDR3 sequence: CASSPQGSGTDTQYF. The DNA for the CDR3 is TGCGCCAGCAGCCCACAGGGCTCTGGCACAGATACGCAGTATTTT.

J is TRBJ2-7 and V is TRBV28; no reliable D call. V was cut by 3 bases and J by 0 bases, with 12 bases left in between. Germline CDR1 and CDR2: MDHEN and SYDVKM. There are 15 residues in the CDR3. The CDR3 DNA is TGTGCCAGCAGTTTTGGCCGAATTCCCTCCTACGAGCAGTACTTC. Protein sequence: CASSFGRIPSYEQYF.

This clone was counted only a few times. The chain recombines TRBV5-1 with TRBJ1-4, with 9 bases fitting TRBD1. Germline assignment: CDR1 SGHRS and CDR2 YFSETQ. The CDR3 is 15 amino acids. Trimming took 4 bases from V and 8 from J; bases not matched to a gene: 9. In nucleotides, the CDR3 is TGCGCCAGCAGCGATAGGACAGGGGACGGGGAAAAACTGTTTTTT. It translates to CASSDRTGDGEKLFF.

Concerning this clone: Other DNA sequences in this specimen translate into the identical CDR3. The rearrangement uses TRBV11-3 and TRBJ1-1; the D is unclear. CDR3 length equals 13 residues. V was cut by 1 base and J by 4 bases, with 7 bases left in between. CDR1 and CDR2 from the germline V gene are SGHNT and YENEEA. The CDR3 DNA follows: TGTGCCAGCAGCTTAGCGACGGGCACTGAAGCTTTCTTT. As protein: CASSLATGTEAFF.

CDR3 region: CSVWTNIEAFF. The CDR3 bases are TGCAGCGTTTGGACAAATATTGAAGCTTTCTTT. The rearrangement uses TRBV29-1 and TRBJ1-1; D may be TRBD1 (5 bases). CDR3 length equals 11 residues. Trimming took off 5 bases at V and 7 bases at J, with 11 bases between the two ends. Germline V gives CDR1 SQVTM, CDR2 ANQGSEA.

This chain links TRBV15 with TRBJ2-5; D perhaps matches TRBD2 (6 bases). The CDR3 has 14 amino acids. V lost 1 base to trimming and J lost 4 bases, with 10 bases between them. Germline values: CDR1 LNHNV, CDR2 YYDKDF (reference sequence). CDR3 DNA: TGTGCCACCAGCAGAGTTGGGGGGATAGAGACCCAGTACTTC. Translated: CATSRVGGIETQYF. Based on the CDR3 plus reference TRBV15 and TRBJ2-5, the full variable domain is DAMVIQNPRYQVTQFGKPVTLSCSQTLNHNVMYWYQQKSSQAPKLLFHYYDKDFNNEADTPDNFQSRRPNTSFCFLDIRSPGLGDTAMYLCATSRVGGIETQYFGPGTRLLVL.

This clone was seen only once. The chain carries TRBV5-6 and TRBJ1-5; D gene uncertain. Deletions cut 3 bases from V and 0 bases from J, with 7 bases between. Germline CDR1 and CDR2: SGHDT and YYEEEE. This CDR3 region has 14 residues. The CDR3 DNA reads as TGTGCCAGCAGCTCAATACATAGCAATCAGCCCCAGCATTTT. Amino acid sequence: CASSSIHSNQPQHF.

The CDR3 bases are TGTGCCTGGAGTATGGGCGGGAGTCAGCCCCAGCATTTT. It specifies CAWSMGGSQPQHF. The chain combines TRBV30 with TRBJ1-5; D gene unclear. Trimming took off 2 bases at V and 6 bases at J, with 11 bases between the two ends. Germline CDR1 and CDR2: GTSNPN and SVGIG (reference sequence). The CDR3 sequence is 13 residues long.

The V call is TRBV30, the J call TRBJ1-5, with 8 bases fitting TRBD1. CDR1 is GTSNPN, CDR2 SVGIG, per germline (reference sequence). Trimming removed 4 bases from V and 7 bases from J; junction bases left unmatched: 9. The length of the CDR3 is 14 residues. The chain's CDR3 is CAWTRQGRGQPQHF. The CDR3 bases are TGTGCCTGGACCCGACAGGGGAGAGGGCAGCCCCAGCATTTT.